These 24 T cell receptor beta chains were all obtained from the same sample, sequenced in a study of PD-1 blockade in classical Hodgkin lymphoma (TCRdb year 2020). Library prep was done by the immunoSEQ multiplex PCR assay. Here the immuneACCESS table is served through TCRdb, limited to in-frame sequences with V and J called. Missing clones are a known gap in these copies; in checked studies unresolved V genes cover under half, and the rest lacks a known reason. The table for this sample lists roughly 86,000 clones; more than 80% of them were counted only once. Of the sample, over 15% falls within the top ten clones. This specimen's time point label, interpreted: cycle 4 day 1 (C4D1), after about 6 weeks of nivolumab. Every trial patient had relapsed after autologous stem cell transplantation, and cohorts A, B and C differed in prior brentuximab vedotin exposure. The sample consisted of peripheral blood mononuclear cells (PBMCs), taken before the fourth cycle of nivolumab. The receptor set was obtained from a human donor with classical Hodgkin lymphoma.

The gene calls are TRBV5-6 and TRBJ2-3; D might be TRBD1 (6 bases). CDR3 size: 17 residues. V was cut by 1 base and J by 1 base, with 16 bases left in between. Germline V gene data show CDR1 as SGHDT and CDR2 as YYEEEE. DNA for the CDR3: TGTGCCAGCAGCTTGAGAGTAGGGGGAGCCGGCACAGATACGCAGTATTTT. It is translated as CASSLRVGGAGTDTQYF.

The gene calls are TRBV25-1 and TRBJ2-7; 12 nucleotides match TRBD2. The V gene's germline CDR1 is MGHDK and CDR2 SYGVNS. The junction had 2 bases not matched to a gene; V was cut back by 5 bases and J by 0 bases. CDR3 size: 15 residues. The CDR3 sequence: CASSRTSGASYEQYF. Written as DNA, the CDR3 is TGTGCCAGCAGTAGGACTAGCGGGGCCTCCTACGAGCAGTACTTC.

V gene TRBV28 combines with J gene TRBJ2-7; 8 bases line up with TRBD1. Germline CDR1 is MDHEN and CDR2 is SYDVKM. This CDR3 has 16 amino acids. J gave up 7 bases and V 5 bases, and 16 bases lay outside the gene matches. CDR3 nucleotide sequence: TGTGCCAGCAGTGGGGGTCCGACAGGGGAGTGGGTAGAGCAGTACTTC. Translation gives CASSGGPTGEWVEQYF.

The V and J genes are TRBV28 and TRBJ2-2, with 9 bases aligning to TRBD2. Germline-derived CDR1 and CDR2 are MDHEN and SYDVKM. The CDR3 is 14 residues long. With V trimmed by 8 bases and J by 5 bases, 6 bases remained unmatched. The CDR3 protein is CASGRLAATGELFF. For the CDR3, the DNA is TGTGCCAGCGGGAGACTAGCGGCGACCGGGGAGCTGTTTTTT.

The V call is TRBV11-1, the J call TRBJ2-1, with 14 bases identical to TRBD2. V trimming: 6 bases; J trimming: 9 bases; junction bases outside the gene matches: 10. Looked up from germline, CDR1 is SGHAT and CDR2 is FQDESV (reference sequence). The CDR3 spans 16 residues. The CDR3 is CASSSGTSGRSGEQFF. The CDR3 bases are TGTGCCAGCAGTTCCGGGACTAGCGGGAGATCGGGTGAGCAGTTCTTC.

There are a few counts of this clone. The chain has TRBV7-9 and TRBJ1-2; D remains unclear. With 0 bases removed from V and 2 bases from J, the gap between germline ends came to 10 bases. The CDR3 consists of 15 residues. The germline gives CDR1 SEHNR, CDR2 FQNEAQ (reference sequence). The CDR3 is CASSLAAANNYGYTF. Written as DNA, the CDR3 is TGTGCCAGCAGCTTAGCCGCAGCTAACAACTATGGCTACACCTTC.

This chain connects TRBV28 to TRBJ1-5; D gene unclear. CDR1 is MDHEN and CDR2 is SYDVKM in the germline V gene. The CDR3 sequence is 12 residues long. Trimming left V 3 bases short and J 9 bases short, with 9 bases between. The CDR3: CASSFNPRPQHF. In DNA form, the CDR3 reads TGTGCCAGCAGTTTCAATCCAAGGCCCCAGCATTTT.

J is TRBJ2-2 and V is TRBV5-4; tentative D call: TRBD2 (5 bases). This CDR3 has 13 residues. Trimming stripped 4 bases from V and 3 bases from J, with 7 bases between. Germline lookup yields CDR1 SGHNT and CDR2 YYREEE (reference sequence). CDR3 in DNA: TGTGCCAGCAGCCCGGACTACACCGGGGAGCTGTTTTTT. Translated, it gives CASSPDYTGELFF.

This chain joins TRBV2 and TRBJ1-3; D remains unclear. The length of the CDR3 is 15 residues. V was trimmed by 6 bases and J by 4 bases, leaving 16 bases between them. Germline V gene data show CDR1 as SNHLY and CDR2 as FYNNEI. The CDR3 region has the DNA TGTGCCAGCAGCCAAGGACCCTACGGAGGAAACACCATATATTTT. This gives the protein CASSQGPYGGNTIYF.

This rearrangement joins TRBV30 to TRBJ2-5; TRBD1 might be the D (5 bases). Germline CDR1 GTSNPN, CDR2 SVGIG (reference sequence). V shed 0 bases and J shed 11 bases, with 16 bases lying between them. This CDR3 has 13 amino acids. The CDR3 protein is CAWSVQVGYGQYF. CDR3 in DNA: TGTGCCTGGAGTGTACAGGTGGGGTATGGGCAGTACTTC. The variable domain in full, completed from reference TRBV30 and TRBJ2-5, reads SQTIHQWPATLVQPVGSPLSLECTVEGTSNPNLYWYRQAAGRGLQLLFYSVGIGQISSEVPQNLSASRPQDRQFILSSKKLLLSDSGFYLCAWSVQVGYGQYFGPGTRLLVL.

J is TRBJ1-1 and V is TRBV5-4, with 7 bases matching TRBD1. Germline V gene sequence: CDR1 SGHNT, CDR2 YYREEE (reference sequence). There are 15 residues in the CDR3. The V gene end was trimmed by 4 bases and the J gene end by 4 bases; junction bases not matched to a gene: 10. The CDR3 DNA follows: TGTGCCAGCAGCCATCAACAGGGGTCGGGCACTGAAGCTTTCTTT. This translates into CASSHQQGSGTEAFF.

V and J are TRBV5-4 and TRBJ2-7; 8 bases agree with TRBD2. Germline CDR1 reads SGHNT; CDR2 reads YYREEE (reference sequence). This CDR3 spans 16 amino acids. J gave up 6 bases and V 0 bases, and 11 bases lay outside the gene matches. CDR3 DNA sequence: TGTGCCAGCAGCTTGGGGGCTAGGCGGGAGGCGGGCGAGCAGTACTTC. Protein sequence: CASSLGARREAGEQYF.

In this sample, this clone turned up once. The chain uses TRBV18 and TRBJ2-1; D call uncertain. The V end lost 0 bases, the J end lost 7 bases, and 10 bases lay between the germline ends. The CDR3 totals 14 residues. Per the germline V gene, CDR1 is KGHSH and CDR2 is LQKENI. The CDR3 protein is CASSPPIGFNEQFF. DNA for the CDR3: TGTGCCAGCTCACCACCGATCGGGTTTAATGAGCAGTTCTTC. The full variable domain, in which reference TRBV18 and TRBJ2-1 provide the parts outside the CDR3, is NAGVMQNPRHLVRRRGQEARLRCSPMKGHSHVYWYRQLPEEGLKFMVYLQKENIIDESGMPKERFSAEFPKEGPSILRIQQVVRGDSAAYFCASSPPIGFNEQFFGPGTRLTVL.

The chain employs TRBV5-6 and TRBJ2-7; 9 positions agree with TRBD2. The CDR3 sequence is 14 residues long. Trimming removed 4 bases from V and 7 bases from J; junction bases left unmatched: 9. The V gene's germline CDR1 is SGHDT and CDR2 YYEEEE. The CDR3 protein is CASSPIAGVVEQYF. For the CDR3, the DNA is TGTGCCAGCAGCCCGATAGCGGGAGTGGTAGAGCAGTACTTC.

The chain joins TRBV6-5 to TRBJ2-7; 11 nucleotides align to TRBD2. Trimming removed 6 bases from V and 1 base from J; junction bases left unmatched: 5. The CDR3 totals 15 residues. Germline CDR1 and CDR2: MNHEY and SVGAGI. The CDR3 bases are TGTGCCAGCAGGCTAGCGGGAGGACCTTCCTACGAGCAGTACTTC. Protein product: CASRLAGGPSYEQYF.

The gene calls are TRBV5-4 and TRBJ2-5; D ambiguous. The CDR3 is 12 amino acids. With 0 bases removed from V and 5 bases from J, the gap between germline ends came to 5 bases. Germline values: CDR1 SGHNT, CDR2 YYREEE (reference sequence). CDR3 loop: CASSLGRETQYF. The DNA of the CDR3 is TGTGCCAGCAGCTTGGGGCGGGAGACCCAGTACTTC.

V gene TRBV19 combines with J gene TRBJ1-1; no clear D gene. Germline CDR1 is LNHDA and CDR2 is SQIVND (reference sequence). The V end was cut by 3 bases, the J end by 0 bases, with 5 bases between. CDR3 length: 13 residues. The CDR3 nucleotides are TGTGCCAGTAGTATTAAAATGAACACTGAAGCTTTCTTT. Its protein is CASSIKMNTEAFF.

This rearrangement joins TRBV18 to TRBJ2-1; the D gene is possibly TRBD1 (5 bases). Trimming cost V 2 bases and J 5 bases, with 22 bases left between them. CDR3 size: 18 residues. Germline assignment: CDR1 KGHSH and CDR2 LQKENI. CDR3 DNA sequence: TGTGCCAGCTCACCAAGTATAATAGGGGTCTCTTGGGACAATGAGCAGTTCTTC. Protein: CASSPSIIGVSWDNEQFF.

V is TRBV18 and J is TRBJ2-5, with D perhaps TRBD2 (6 bases). Per germline, CDR1 KGHSH and CDR2 LQKENI. V was cut by 3 bases and J by 3 bases, with 11 bases left in between. CDR3 length: 14 amino acids. The CDR3 protein is CASSPAGLKETQYF. CDR3 coding DNA: TGTGCCAGCTCACCCGCGGGACTTAAAGAGACCCAGTACTTC.

This clone was seen a handful of times. The CDR3 spells CASSLVGQGVVANEKLFF. CDR3 bases: TGTGCCAGCAGCTTAGTGGGACAGGGTGTCGTAGCTAATGAAAAACTGTTTTTT. The J gene is TRBJ1-4, the V gene TRBV11-2; 9 bases are shared with TRBD1. The CDR3 totals 18 residues. V dropped 1 base and J dropped 3; count of bases not matched to a gene: 9. CDR1 and CDR2 (germline): SGHAT, FQNNGV.

J is TRBJ2-1 and V is TRBV10-2; D ambiguous. This CDR3 has 12 residues. Trimming cost V 2 bases and J 9 bases, with 8 bases left between them. Germline values: CDR1 WSHSY, CDR2 SAAADI. Here the CDR3 reads CASSEIWGEQFF. The CDR3 nucleotides are TGCGCCAGCAGTGAGATCTGGGGTGAGCAGTTCTTC.

The chain recombines TRBV6-1 with TRBJ2-3; D could derive from TRBD1 or TRBD2 (6 bases each). Trimming took 4 bases from V and 4 from J, leaving 18 bases between them. The germline V gene has CDR1 MNHNS and CDR2 SASEGT. The CDR3 has 16 residues. The CDR3 DNA reads as TGTGCCAGCAGTGGCCGGGACCCAGGGGAGGCAGATACGCAGTATTTT. It is translated as CASSGRDPGEADTQYF.

The V and J genes are TRBV18 and TRBJ2-5; D is uncertain. V was cut by 3 bases and J by 2 bases, with 10 bases left in between. Looked up from germline, CDR1 is KGHSH and CDR2 is LQKENI. The CDR3 consists of 14 residues. Written as DNA, the CDR3 is TGTGCCAGCTCACCGTCGGGCGGACAAGAGACCCAGTACTTC. This codes for CASSPSGGQETQYF.

This rearrangement joins TRBV15 to TRBJ2-5; 10 bases match TRBD2. Germline values: CDR1 LNHNV, CDR2 YYDKDF (reference sequence). The CDR3 is made up of 16 amino acids. V gave up 3 bases and J gave up 5 bases; unmatched junction bases: 9. Here the CDR3 DNA reads TGTGCCACCAGCAGTGATATAGCGGGAGGTGGGGAGACCCAGTACTTC. It codes for CATSSDIAGGGETQYF.